This is a list of T cell receptor beta chains from one sample in a study of blood T cell repertoires in COVID-19. Repertoires were generated with immunoSEQ multiplex PCR, while TCRdb's copy carries only in-frame clones and drops some. The table records 10,000 or so clones, over 65% of them present only once. The specimen sequenced was peripheral blood. All receptors derive from a human donor in a cohort sampled during active COVID-19. Both conserved end residues are part of each CDR3. Fields, in order: clone size, V gene, J gene, D gene, CDR3 protein, CDR3 DNA. The D gene is left open where the match is weak. Rows may omit the clone size; those that give it use once, few, many or a size class.

clone_size: few
v_call: TRBV3-1/TRBV3-2
j_call: TRBJ2-7
d_call: TRBD2
cdr3_aa: CASSPSGRAAEQYF
cdr3_nt: TGTGCCAGCAGCCCGAGCGGGAGGGCCGCCGAGCAGTACTTC

clone_size: NA
v_call: TRBV30
j_call: TRBJ1-2
d_call: NA
cdr3_aa: CAWSLQDRANYGYTF
cdr3_nt: TGTGCCTGGAGCCTCCAGGACAGAGCTAACTATGGCTACACCTTC

clone_size: NA
v_call: TRBV15
j_call: TRBJ2-7
d_call: TRBD2
cdr3_aa: CATSRANGRDEQYF
cdr3_nt: TGTGCCACCAGCAGAGCTAACGGGAGGGACGAGCAGTACTTC

clone_size: NA
v_call: TRBV7-8
j_call: TRBJ2-7
d_call: TRBD2
cdr3_aa: CASSLASAGVAYEQYF
cdr3_nt: TGTGCCAGCAGCTTAGCGTCAGCGGGAGTGGCCTACGAGCAGTACTTC

clone_size: NA
v_call: TRBV5-1
j_call: TRBJ1-1
d_call: NA
cdr3_aa: CASRGGAGNTEAFF
cdr3_nt: TGCGCCAGCAGGGGTGGGGCAGGGAACACTGAAGCTTTCTTT

clone_size: NA
v_call: TRBV4-1
j_call: TRBJ1-4
d_call: NA
cdr3_aa: CASSPPTGATNEKLFF
cdr3_nt: TGCGCCAGCAGCCCACCCACAGGTGCAACTAATGAAAAACTGTTTTTT

clone_size: NA
v_call: TRBV6-5
j_call: TRBJ2-7
d_call: NA
cdr3_aa: CASTTRQGNYEQYF
cdr3_nt: TGTGCCAGCACAACACGGCAGGGGAACTACGAGCAGTACTTC

clone_size: NA
v_call: TRBV9
j_call: TRBJ2-2
d_call: NA
cdr3_aa: CASSVATVANTGELFF
cdr3_nt: TGTGCCAGCAGCGTAGCGACAGTAGCGAACACCGGGGAGCTGTTTTTT

clone_size: NA
v_call: TRBV28
j_call: TRBJ2-1
d_call: NA
cdr3_aa: CASSSAGLRRVVNEQFF
cdr3_nt: TGTGCCAGCAGTTCCGCTGGACTGAGAAGAGTGGTGAATGAGCAGTTCTTC

clone_size: NA
v_call: TRBV28
j_call: TRBJ2-5
d_call: TRBD2
cdr3_aa: CASRPRTSGILRETQYF
cdr3_nt: TGTGCCAGCAGACCTAGGACTAGCGGGATCCTGAGGGAGACCCAGTACTTC

clone_size: NA
v_call: TRBV27
j_call: TRBJ2-5
d_call: NA
cdr3_aa: CASSRLVGAAGETQYF
cdr3_nt: TGTGCCAGCAGTAGGTTGGTGGGGGCCGCGGGCGAGACCCAGTACTTC

clone_size: NA
v_call: TRBV7-9
j_call: TRBJ1-5
d_call: NA
cdr3_aa: CASSPGWTDSNQPQHF
cdr3_nt: TGTGCCAGCAGCCCAGGTTGGACAGATAGCAATCAGCCCCAGCATTTT

clone_size: NA
v_call: TRBV27
j_call: TRBJ1-1
d_call: NA
cdr3_aa: CASSLGPKSTEAFF
cdr3_nt: TGTGCCAGCAGTTTAGGGCCCAAGAGCACTGAAGCTTTCTTT

clone_size: NA
v_call: TRBV19
j_call: TRBJ2-1
d_call: NA
cdr3_aa: CASSTTGYSYNEQFF
cdr3_nt: TGTGCCAGTAGCACTACAGGGTACTCCTACAATGAGCAGTTCTTC

clone_size: NA
v_call: TRBV27
j_call: TRBJ2-7
d_call: TRBD1
cdr3_aa: CASSLGGTGVEQYF
cdr3_nt: TGTGCCAGCAGTTTAGGGGGGACAGGGGTCGAGCAGTACTTC

clone_size: NA
v_call: TRBV19
j_call: TRBJ1-5
d_call: NA
cdr3_aa: CASRQNSNQPQHF
cdr3_nt: TGTGCCAGTAGACAAAATAGCAATCAGCCCCAGCATTTT

clone_size: NA
v_call: TRBV14
j_call: TRBJ1-1
d_call: TRBD1
cdr3_aa: CASSQSDRGLWNTEAFF
cdr3_nt: TGTGCCAGCAGCCAATCCGACAGGGGCTTATGGAACACTGAAGCTTTCTTT

clone_size: few
v_call: TRBV28
j_call: TRBJ1-5
d_call: NA
cdr3_aa: CASSGASQPQHF
cdr3_nt: TGTGCCAGTTCAGGGGCTAGTCAGCCCCAGCATTTT

clone_size: few
v_call: TRBV14
j_call: TRBJ1-1
d_call: NA
cdr3_aa: CASSQVIRGTEAFF
cdr3_nt: TGTGCCAGCAGCCAGGTTATAAGGGGCACTGAAGCTTTCTTT

clone_size: NA
v_call: TRBV7-2
j_call: TRBJ1-2
d_call: TRBD1
cdr3_aa: CASSPKGGLRNYGYTF
cdr3_nt: TGTGCCAGCAGCCCGAAAGGGGGCTTGCGTAACTATGGCTACACCTTC

clone_size: NA
v_call: TRBV5-1
j_call: TRBJ2-1
d_call: NA
cdr3_aa: CASSLGGAPDFNEQFF
cdr3_nt: TGCGCCAGCAGCTTGGGTGGTGCGCCCGACTTTAATGAGCAGTTCTTC

clone_size: NA
v_call: TRBV12-3/TRBV12-4
j_call: TRBJ1-5
d_call: TRBD1
cdr3_aa: CASGGQGGQPQHF
cdr3_nt: TGTGCCAGCGGGGGACAGGGCGGTCAGCCCCAGCATTTT

clone_size: NA
v_call: TRBV18
j_call: TRBJ1-2
d_call: NA
cdr3_aa: CASSGRHTYGYTF
cdr3_nt: TGTGCCAGCTCGGGTCGACACACCTATGGCTACACCTTC

clone_size: NA
v_call: TRBV7-2
j_call: TRBJ2-1
d_call: NA
cdr3_aa: CASSRIGLNGGEQFF
cdr3_nt: TGTGCCAGCAGCCGCATCGGACTGAATGGTGGTGAGCAGTTCTTC

clone_size: NA
v_call: TRBV14
j_call: TRBJ2-1
d_call: NA
cdr3_aa: CASSQFDQIYNEQFF
cdr3_nt: TGTGCCAGCAGCCAATTCGATCAGATCTACAATGAGCAGTTCTTC

clone_size: NA
v_call: TRBV2
j_call: TRBJ1-4
d_call: NA
cdr3_aa: CASSYRVPNEKLFF
cdr3_nt: TGTGCCAGCAGTTACCGGGTACCTAATGAAAAACTGTTTTTT

clone_size: NA
v_call: TRBV6-5
j_call: TRBJ1-6
d_call: NA
cdr3_aa: CASSYGQTSPLHF
cdr3_nt: TGTGCCAGCAGTTATGGACAGACTTCACCCCTCCACTTT

clone_size: NA
v_call: TRBV27
j_call: TRBJ1-2
d_call: TRBD1
cdr3_aa: CASSRQGALYGYTF
cdr3_nt: TGTGCCAGCAGTAGACAGGGGGCCTTGTATGGCTACACCTTC

clone_size: NA
v_call: TRBV7-3
j_call: TRBJ2-1
d_call: NA
cdr3_aa: CASSLSPGVNEQFF
cdr3_nt: TGTGCCAGCAGCTTAAGTCCAGGGGTCAATGAGCAGTTCTTC

clone_size: NA
v_call: TRBV27
j_call: TRBJ1-4
d_call: TRBD1
cdr3_aa: CASSFARTGNEKLFF
cdr3_nt: TGTGCCAGCAGTTTTGCCCGGACAGGAAATGAAAAACTGTTTTTT

clone_size: NA
v_call: TRBV9
j_call: TRBJ1-1
d_call: NA
cdr3_aa: CASSVNPDGHRNTEAFF
cdr3_nt: TGTGCCAGCAGCGTAAACCCCGACGGTCACAGGAACACTGAAGCTTTCTTT

clone_size: NA
v_call: TRBV21-1
j_call: TRBJ2-1
d_call: NA
cdr3_aa: CASSQWRKYINEQFF
cdr3_nt: TGTGCCAGCAGCCAATGGAGAAAGTACATAAATGAGCAGTTCTTC

clone_size: NA
v_call: TRBV18
j_call: TRBJ2-7
d_call: NA
cdr3_aa: CASSPRDGGASYEQYF
cdr3_nt: TGTGCCAGCTCACCACGGGATGGGGGGGCCTCCTACGAGCAGTACTTC